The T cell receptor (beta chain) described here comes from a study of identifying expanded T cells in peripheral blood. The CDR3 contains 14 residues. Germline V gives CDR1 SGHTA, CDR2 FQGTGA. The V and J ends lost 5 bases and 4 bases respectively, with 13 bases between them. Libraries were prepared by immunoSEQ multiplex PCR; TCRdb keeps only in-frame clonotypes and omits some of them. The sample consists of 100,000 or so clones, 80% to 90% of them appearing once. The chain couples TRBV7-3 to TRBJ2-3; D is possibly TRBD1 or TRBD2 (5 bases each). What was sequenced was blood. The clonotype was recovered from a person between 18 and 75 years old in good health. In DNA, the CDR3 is TGTGCCAGCAGCCCTCAGACGGGGCCAGATACGCAGTATTTT. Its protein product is CASSPQTGPDTQYF.